A selection of T cell receptor beta chains follows, all from one sample in a study of cytomegalovirus exposure and HLA in healthy donors. Profiling relied on immunoSEQ multiplex PCR, and the TCRdb table lists in-frame clones only, not all of them. This table has 150,000 or so clones, 50% to 75% appearing once. The sequenced sample was PBMCs. These receptors came from a woman under 40 in good health and CMV-seropositive. Both conserved end residues are part of each CDR3.

j_call v_call cdr3_aa
TRBJ2-5 TRBV30 CAWSTGLAEQETQYF
TRBJ1-2 TRBV5-4 CASSQGQENFYGYTF
TRBJ1-6 TRBV9 CASSLGGTPKSPLHF
TRBJ1-2 TRBV5-4 CASSMDTTGLYGYTF
TRBJ2-2 TRBV6-7 CASSYSGQGLPGELFF
TRBJ2-2 TRBV10-2 CASQGQGAPGELFF
TRBJ1-2 TRBV28 CASRQGTGVNYGYTF
TRBJ1-1 TRBV5-1 CASRSGARTEAFF
TRBJ2-1 TRBV5-4 CVMNEQFF
TRBJ1-1 TRBV10-3 CATQPTNRVQNTEAFF
TRBJ1-1 TRBV11-1 CASSSYTGQCEAFF
TRBJ1-4 TRBV30 CAWSVGGAGEKLFF
TRBJ1-1 TRBV19 CASSPFMNTEAFF
TRBJ1-1 TRBV30 CAWSDKTEAFF
TRBJ2-5 TRBV7-9 CASSPHTRGGPQTQYF
TRBJ2-7 TRBV4-3 CASSAAGGYEQYF
TRBJ2-2 TRBV5-1 CASSSGQTGELFF
TRBJ2-3 TRBV4-1 CASSQGFGPAAGDSSTDTQYF
TRBJ2-3 TRBV6-1 CASNVLLAGPDTQYF
TRBJ2-1 TRBV19 CASSNQPKVSGGDYNEQFF
TRBJ2-7 TRBV27 CASRMRGALYEQYF
TRBJ2-5 TRBV29-1 CSAFVWATSLGETQYF
TRBJ2-3 TRBV6-5 CASGDRDTTDTQYF
TRBJ1-3 TRBV10-2 CAAGRGLAGNTIYF
- TRBV2 CASSERENRGLGEQYF
TRBJ1-1 TRBV11-2 CASSFGSEAFF
TRBJ2-2 TRBV6-5 CASSASAGELFF
TRBJ2-1 TRBV2 CASSVGGGPNNEQFF
TRBJ2-4 TRBV5-6 CASSLQSQGINIQYF
TRBJ2-1 TRBV28 CASSGTGTGLHNEQFF
TRBJ2-1 TRBV5-1 CASSLRDRDFFNEQFF
TRBJ1-2 TRBV10-1 CASRQGRANYGYTF